A single count supports the clone carrying this T cell receptor (beta chain). No antigen is known for it. The sample comes from a study of shared clonotypes between healthy human individuals. The CDR3 length is 16 residues. The V gene end was trimmed by 0 bases and the J gene end by 3 bases; junction bases not matched to a gene: 2. Germline assignment: CDR1 SGHRS and CDR2 YFSETQ. General observations from the study: Exclusively blood specimens were collected; tissue repertoires likely differ.

The protocol was immunoSEQ multiplex PCR, while the TCRdb copy is restricted to in-frame clones and leaves out a portion. The table has some 500,000 clones, 90% to 97% seen once. Splitting of CD4+ cells produced CD45RA+ naive and CD45RA-negative memory subsets. The sample comprised naive CD4+ T cells sorted from blood. As to subset: CD45RA+ positively selected. The rearrangement links TRBV5-1 to TRBJ2-5; 13 bases map to TRBD2. This TCR was sampled from a woman aged 30 to 39 in good health. CDR3 coding DNA: TGCGCCAGCAGCTTGGGAGGGACTAGCGGGGAAGAGACCCAGTACTTC. It yields the protein CASSLGGTSGEETQYF.